The 22 T cell receptor beta chains reported below all come from one sample, sequenced in a study of blood T cell repertoires in COVID-19. Assay: immunoSEQ multiplex PCR; the TCRdb copy retains only in-frame clones and omits some. This sample has 150,000 to 200,000 clones, with 80% to 90% found just once. The material sequenced was peripheral blood. The receptors come from a man aged 55 to 70 with acute or convalescent COVID-19.

V usage is TRBV21-1 and J usage is TRBJ1-4; the table's D call, TRBD1, has no DNA check behind it. TRBV21-1 has pseudogene status. The CDR3 consists of 14 residues. CDR3 protein: CASSSRQDGEKLFF. CDR3 bases: TGTGCCAGCAGCTCCCGACAGGATGGGGAAAAACTGTTTTTT.

The chain links TRBV2 to TRBJ2-3, with 7 bases fitting TRBD1. Germline lookup yields CDR1 SNHLY and CDR2 FYNNEI. V was pared by 6 bases and J by 1 base, with 7 bases of the junction left unmatched. The CDR3 has 15 amino acids. CDR3 in DNA: TGTGCCAGCAGGGGACAGACGAGCGGCACAGATACGCAGTATTTT. Its translation is CASRGQTSGTDTQYF.

The count of this clone is one. The chain is built from TRBV5-8 and TRBJ1-2; 9 bases line up with TRBD1. This CDR3 region has 15 residues. Germline CDR1 is SGHTS and CDR2 is YDEGEE. The V and J ends lost 3 bases and 2 bases, in that order; junction bases with no gene match: 5. CDR3 protein: CASSSQTGGNYGYTF. In DNA form, the CDR3 reads TGTGCCAGCAGCTCCCAGACAGGGGGGAACTATGGCTACACCTTC.

V and J are TRBV10-3 and TRBJ2-2, with 10 positions matching TRBD2. Trimming at V came to 1 base and at J to 7 bases, leaving 6 bases not matched to a gene. The CDR3 runs to 16 residues. Germline CDR1 is ENHRY and CDR2 is SYGVKD. In DNA form, the CDR3 reads TGTGCCATCAGTGAGTATCGGACTAGCGGCGGCGGGGAGCTGTTTTTT. It specifies CAISEYRTSGGGELFF.

The chain combines TRBV2 with TRBJ2-2, with 15 bases matching TRBD2. V shed 6 bases and J 6 bases; nucleotides not matched to a gene: 5. CDR3 size: 16 residues. The germline V gene encodes CDR1 SNHLY and CDR2 FYNNEI. This chain's CDR3 is CASRGGLAGGAGELFF. The CDR3 DNA follows: TGTGCCAGCAGAGGCGGACTAGCGGGAGGGGCCGGGGAGCTGTTTTTT. The full variable domain, rest sourced from reference TRBV2 and TRBJ2-2, is EPEVTQTPSHQVTQMGQEVILRCVPISNHLYFYWYRQILGQKVEFLVSFYNNEISEKSEIFDDQFSVERPDGSNFTLKIRSTKLEDSAMYFCASRGGLAGGAGELFFGEGSRLTVL.

The V gene is TRBV7-9, the J gene TRBJ2-3, with D possibly being TRBD2 (5 bases). Germline V gives CDR1 SEHNR, CDR2 FQNEAQ (reference sequence). V lost 6 bases, J lost 6 bases, and 13 bases lay in between. This CDR3 contains 13 residues. CDR3 sequence: CASSYRGFDTQYF. The CDR3 DNA reads TGTGCCAGCAGTTATAGAGGGTTTGATACGCAGTATTTT. The full variable domain, completed using reference TRBV7-9 and TRBJ2-3, is DTGVSQNPRHKITKRGQNVTFRCDPISEHNRLYWYRQTLGQGPEFLTYFQNEAQLEKSRLLSDRFSAERPKGSFSTLEIQRTEQGDSAMYLCASSYRGFDTQYFGPGTRLTVL.

V gene TRBV10-3 combines with J gene TRBJ1-6; no reliable D call. The CDR3 loop spans 13 amino acids. Germline V gene data show CDR1 as ENHRY and CDR2 as SYGVKD. The V gene lost 7 bases and the J gene lost 8 bases, with 12 bases spanning the gap. In DNA form, the CDR3 reads TGTGCCATCACCCGGGAAACGCATTCACCCCTCCACTTT. Translation gives CAITRETHSPLHF.

The chain recombines TRBV1 with TRBJ1-2; the table's TRBD1 call for D was not verified on the DNA. TRBV1 is shown as a pseudogene. This CDR3 is built from 18 residues. The CDR3 region has the DNA TGCACCAGCAGCCACATCCGGGACAAAAAAAGAACTAACTATGGCTACACCTTC. Protein: CTSSHIRDKKRTNYGYTF.

The chain joins TRBV7-2 to TRBJ2-7; 8 bases match TRBD2. The CDR3 length is 14 residues. V was pared by 1 base and J by 6 bases, with 5 bases of the junction left unmatched. CDR1 is SGHTA, CDR2 FQGNSA, per germline. This chain's CDR3 is CASSLGLAGLEQYF. Written as DNA, the CDR3 is TGTGCCAGCAGCTTAGGGCTAGCGGGCCTCGAGCAGTACTTC.

The gene calls are TRBV30 and TRBJ2-2; 10 bases match TRBD1. The CDR3 contains 16 residues. V shed 0 bases and J 6 bases; nucleotides not matched to a gene: 7. Germline CDR1 GTSNPN, CDR2 SVGIG (reference sequence). CDR3 loop: CAWSVQWTGGAGELFF. CDR3 nucleotide sequence: TGTGCCTGGAGTGTACAGTGGACAGGGGGGGCCGGGGAGCTGTTTTTT.

The rearrangement links TRBV7-9 to TRBJ1-4; 7 positions agree with TRBD1. Trimming removed 5 bases from V and 7 bases from J; junction bases left unmatched: 7. The CDR3 runs 14 residues. Germline loops: CDR1 SEHNR, CDR2 FQNEAQ (reference sequence). CDR3 loop: CASSNTGVGEKLFF. The CDR3 region has the DNA TGTGCCAGCAGCAACACAGGGGTTGGTGAAAAACTGTTTTTT.

The V call is TRBV28, the J call TRBJ1-1, with D hard to call. Germline V gene data show CDR1 as MDHEN and CDR2 as SYDVKM. V lost 7 bases to trimming and J lost 3 bases, with 21 bases between them. The CDR3 has 16 amino acids. The CDR3 sequence: CASIEAPSPGDTEAFF. CDR3 DNA sequence: TGTGCCAGCATTGAGGCCCCTAGCCCCGGGGACACTGAAGCTTTCTTT.

The chain carries TRBV4-1 and TRBJ1-4; D gene ambiguous. Trimming took off 0 bases at V and 4 bases at J, with 12 bases between the two ends. Looked up from germline, CDR1 is MGHRA and CDR2 is YSYEKL. The CDR3 runs to 16 residues. The CDR3 DNA is TGCGCCAGCAGCCAAGAGGAGGGCAGGAGTAATGAAAAACTGTTTTTT. Residues: CASSQEEGRSNEKLFF.

The V gene is TRBV18, the J gene TRBJ1-1, with 9 nucleotides matching TRBD1. Germline CDR1 and CDR2: KGHSH and LQKENI. The CDR3 extends over 15 amino acids. Unmatched junction bases numbered 6, after V lost 3 bases and J lost 4 bases. CDR3: CASSPGQGSITEAFF. The CDR3 DNA follows: TGTGCCAGCTCACCGGGACAGGGAAGTATCACTGAAGCTTTCTTT.

The sample holds a few counts of this clone. This rearrangement joins TRBV30 to TRBJ2-1; a weak D match, TRBD2 (7 bases). CDR3 length: 15 residues. V dropped 3 bases and J dropped 8 bases, with 20 bases sitting between them. CDR1 and CDR2 from the germline V gene are GTSNPN and SVGIG (reference sequence). CDR3 in amino acids: CAWSQPGGVIYEQFF. CDR3 bases: TGTGCCTGGAGCCAGCCGGGGGGCGTAATCTATGAGCAGTTCTTC.

The chain has TRBV7-9 and TRBJ1-2; unclear D gene. In germline, CDR1 is SEHNR, CDR2 FQNEAQ (reference sequence). With 1 base removed from V and 2 bases from J, the gap between germline ends came to 5 bases. There are 13 residues in the CDR3. The CDR3 region has the DNA TGTGCCAGCAGCTTAGTAGTCAACTATGGCTACACCTTC. It yields the protein CASSLVVNYGYTF.

The chain links TRBV7-9 to TRBJ1-4; D possibly corresponds to TRBD1 (5 bases). Germline CDR1 is SEHNR and CDR2 is FQNEAQ (reference sequence). The CDR3 contains 12 residues. The V end was cut by 5 bases, the J end by 8 bases, with 9 bases between. Written as DNA, the CDR3 is TGTGCCAGCAGCGTCAAGGGGGAAAAACTGTTTTTT. Its protein is CASSVKGEKLFF. Based on the CDR3 plus reference TRBV7-9 and TRBJ1-4, the full variable domain is DTGVSQNPRHKITKRGQNVTFRCDPISEHNRLYWYRQTLGQGPEFLTYFQNEAQLEKSRLLSDRFSAERPKGSFSTLEIQRTEQGDSAMYLCASSVKGEKLFFGSGTQLSVL.

The genes are TRBV7-3 and TRBJ1-1; perhaps TRBD1 as D (5 bases). This CDR3 is built from 15 residues. Trimming took off 1 base at V and 0 bases at J, with 9 bases between the two ends. Germline assignment: CDR1 SGHTA and CDR2 FQGTGA. CDR3 loop: CASSLKGRVNTEAFF. Written as DNA, the CDR3 is TGTGCCAGCAGCTTAAAGGGGAGGGTGAACACTGAAGCTTTCTTT.

The CDR3 DNA follows: TGTGCCAGCAGCCAGACAGGGGATGAGCAGTTCTTC. Translated, it gives CASSQTGDEQFF. V and J are TRBV2 and TRBJ2-1; 8 positions agree with TRBD1. The germline CDR1 and CDR2 sequences are SNHLY and FYNNEI. J was trimmed by 8 bases and V by 6 bases; bases with no gene match: 3. This CDR3 has 12 residues.

The chain has TRBV3-1 (or the pseudogene TRBV3-2) and TRBJ2-7; maybe TRBD2 (5 bases). The CDR3 is made up of 16 amino acids. Per the germline V gene, CDR1 is LGHDT and CDR2 is YNNKEL (reference sequence). The germline V and J ends were trimmed by 4 bases and 2 bases, with 18 bases remaining between them. CDR3 nucleotide sequence: TGTGCCAGCAGCCCCCTCGGGGAGCGTTCGGCCTACGAGCAGTACTTC. It yields the protein CASSPLGERSAYEQYF.

The chain uses TRBV7-9 and TRBJ1-4, with TRBD1 as a possible D gene (6 bases). CDR3 length equals 14 residues. Trimming took 1 base from V and 7 from J, leaving 10 bases between them. The germline V gene has CDR1 SEHNR and CDR2 FQNEAQ (reference sequence). This chain's CDR3 is CASSLDGGGEKLFF. The CDR3, as DNA: TGTGCCAGCAGCTTAGATGGGGGCGGTGAAAAACTGTTTTTT.

The CDR3 is CASSVASNYGYTF. The CDR3 nucleotides are TGTGCCAGCAGCGTAGCTTCGAACTATGGCTACACCTTC. The V gene is TRBV9, the J gene TRBJ1-2; D not resolved. The germline V gene has CDR1 SGDLS and CDR2 YYNGEE. There are 13 residues in the CDR3. Trimming left V 0 bases short and J 2 bases short, with 5 bases between.